One and the same sample provided the 2 T cell receptor beta chains below, sequenced in a study of OX40 agonist ivuxolimab in advanced cancers. The protocol was immunoSEQ multiplex PCR, while the TCRdb copy is restricted to in-frame clones and leaves out a portion. The top ten clones hold 0.55% to 0.8% of a sample with just over 60,000 clones, more than 85% of them seen once. The material was CD4+ or CD8+ T cells sorted from blood, obtained in a trial of the OX40 agonist ivuxolimab. These TCRs come from an adult with an advanced solid tumor such as melanoma, head and neck, liver or kidney cancer.

V and J are TRBV7-8 and TRBJ2-3, with a weak D call TRBD1 (5 bases). The CDR3 sequence is 14 residues long. Germline V gene data show CDR1 as SGHVS and CDR2 as FQNEAQ. Trimming cost V 8 bases and J 2 bases, with 14 bases left between them. As DNA, the CDR3 is TGTGCCAGCTCGCCTCAGGGTCACACAGATACGCAGTATTTT. Translating gives CASSPQGHTDTQYF.

The rearrangement links TRBV4-1 to TRBJ2-1, with 9 bases matching TRBD2. The CDR3 is 14 residues long. Losses at the gene ends were 6 bases for V and 7 bases for J; bases not matched to a gene: 7. CDR1 is MGHRA, CDR2 YSYEKL, per germline. The CDR3 region is CASRPAGGYNEQFF. The DNA for the CDR3 is TGCGCCAGCAGGCCAGCGGGAGGTTATAATGAGCAGTTCTTC.